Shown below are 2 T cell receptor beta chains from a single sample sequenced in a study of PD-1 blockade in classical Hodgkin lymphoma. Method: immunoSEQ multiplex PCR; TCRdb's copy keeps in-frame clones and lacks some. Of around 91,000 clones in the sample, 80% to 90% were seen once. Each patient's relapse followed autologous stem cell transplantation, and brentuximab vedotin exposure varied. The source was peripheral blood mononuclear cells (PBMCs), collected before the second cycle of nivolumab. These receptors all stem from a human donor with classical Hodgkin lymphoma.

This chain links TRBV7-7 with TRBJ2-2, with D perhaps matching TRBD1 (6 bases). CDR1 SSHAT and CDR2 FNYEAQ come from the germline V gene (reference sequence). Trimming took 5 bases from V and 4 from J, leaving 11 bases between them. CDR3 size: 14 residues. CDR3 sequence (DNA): TGTGCCAGCAGCCCCGGGACATTCACCGGGGAGCTGTTTTTT. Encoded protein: CASSPGTFTGELFF.

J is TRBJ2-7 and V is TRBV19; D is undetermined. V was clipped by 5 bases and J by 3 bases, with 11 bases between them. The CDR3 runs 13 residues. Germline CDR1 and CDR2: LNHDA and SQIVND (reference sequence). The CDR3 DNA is TGTGCCAGTAGTGGCCGACATGGCTACGAGCAGTACTTC. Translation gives CASSGRHGYEQYF.